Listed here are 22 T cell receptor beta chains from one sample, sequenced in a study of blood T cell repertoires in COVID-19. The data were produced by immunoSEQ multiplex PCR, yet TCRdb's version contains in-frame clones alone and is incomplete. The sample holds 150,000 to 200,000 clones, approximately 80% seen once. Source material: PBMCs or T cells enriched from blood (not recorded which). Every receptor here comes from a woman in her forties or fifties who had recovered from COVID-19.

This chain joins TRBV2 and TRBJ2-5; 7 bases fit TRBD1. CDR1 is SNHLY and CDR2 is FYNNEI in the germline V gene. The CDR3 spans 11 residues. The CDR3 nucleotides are TGTGCTAGCCTGACAGGGAGGACCCAGTACTTC. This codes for CASLTGRTQYF.

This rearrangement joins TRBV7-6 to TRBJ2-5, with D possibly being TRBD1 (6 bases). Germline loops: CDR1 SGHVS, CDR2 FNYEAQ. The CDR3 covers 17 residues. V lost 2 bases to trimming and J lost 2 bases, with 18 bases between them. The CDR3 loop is CASSLSSLGGGQETQYF. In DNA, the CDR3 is TGTGCCAGCAGCTTAAGTTCGTTAGGGGGTGGACAAGAGACCCAGTACTTC.

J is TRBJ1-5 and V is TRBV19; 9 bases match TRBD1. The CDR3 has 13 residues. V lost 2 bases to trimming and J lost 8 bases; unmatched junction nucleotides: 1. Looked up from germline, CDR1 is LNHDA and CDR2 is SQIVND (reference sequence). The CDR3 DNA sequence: TGTGCCAGTAGTATAAGGGACAGGGAGCCCCAGCATTTT. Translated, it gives CASSIRDREPQHF.

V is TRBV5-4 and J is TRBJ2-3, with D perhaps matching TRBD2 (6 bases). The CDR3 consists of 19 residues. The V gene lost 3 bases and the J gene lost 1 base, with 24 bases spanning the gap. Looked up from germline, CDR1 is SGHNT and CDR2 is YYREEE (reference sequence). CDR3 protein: CASSSQNIFERRGTDTQYF. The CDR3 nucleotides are TGTGCCAGCAGCTCCCAAAACATATTCGAGCGGAGGGGCACAGATACGCAGTATTTT.

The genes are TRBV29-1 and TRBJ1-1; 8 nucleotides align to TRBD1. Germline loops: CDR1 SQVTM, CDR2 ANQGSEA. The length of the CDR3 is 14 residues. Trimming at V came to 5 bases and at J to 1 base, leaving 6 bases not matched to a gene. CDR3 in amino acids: CSVHRDRTNTEAFF. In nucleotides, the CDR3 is TGCAGCGTTCATAGGGACAGGACGAACACTGAAGCTTTCTTT.

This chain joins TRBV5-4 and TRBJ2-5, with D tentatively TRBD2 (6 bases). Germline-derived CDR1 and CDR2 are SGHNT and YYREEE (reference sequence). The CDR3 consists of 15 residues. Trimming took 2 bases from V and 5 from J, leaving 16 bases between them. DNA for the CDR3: TGTGCCAGCAGCTTCCGGCGGATTGGGGGGGAGACCCAGTACTTC. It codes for CASSFRRIGGETQYF. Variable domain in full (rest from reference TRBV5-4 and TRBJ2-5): ETGVTQSPTHLIKTRGQQVTLRCSSQSGHNTVSWYQQALGQGPQFIFQYYREEENGRGNFPPRFSGLQFPNYSSELNVNALELDDSALYLCASSFRRIGGETQYFGPGTRLLVL.

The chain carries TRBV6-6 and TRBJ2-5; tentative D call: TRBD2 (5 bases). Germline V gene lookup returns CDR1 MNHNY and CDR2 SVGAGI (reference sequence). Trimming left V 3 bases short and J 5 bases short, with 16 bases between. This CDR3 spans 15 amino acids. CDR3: CASSYGLSGGETQYF. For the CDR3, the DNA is TGTGCCAGCAGTTATGGATTGAGCGGCGGGGAGACCCAGTACTTC.

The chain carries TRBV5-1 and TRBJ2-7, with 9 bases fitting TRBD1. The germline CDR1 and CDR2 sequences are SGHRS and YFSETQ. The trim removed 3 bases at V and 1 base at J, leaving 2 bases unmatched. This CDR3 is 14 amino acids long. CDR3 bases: TGCGCCAGCAGCTCTGGACAGGGGTCCTACGAGCAGTACTTC. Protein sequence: CASSSGQGSYEQYF.

The CDR3 region is CSGGQTNTEAFF. The CDR3 DNA reads as TGCAGCGGCGGACAGACAAACACTGAAGCTTTCTTT. The chain couples TRBV29-1 to TRBJ1-1; D is perhaps TRBD1 (6 bases). Looked up from germline, CDR1 is SQVTM and CDR2 is ANQGSEA. Trimming left V 7 bases short and J 2 bases short, with 11 bases between. The CDR3 length is 12 residues.

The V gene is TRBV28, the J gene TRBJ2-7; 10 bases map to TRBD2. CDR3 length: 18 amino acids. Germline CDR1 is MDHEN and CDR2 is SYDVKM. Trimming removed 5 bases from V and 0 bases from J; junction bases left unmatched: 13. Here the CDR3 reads CASSPQGAGGLSSYEQYF. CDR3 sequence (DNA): TGTGCCAGCAGTCCTCAGGGAGCGGGAGGGCTAAGCTCCTACGAGCAGTACTTC.

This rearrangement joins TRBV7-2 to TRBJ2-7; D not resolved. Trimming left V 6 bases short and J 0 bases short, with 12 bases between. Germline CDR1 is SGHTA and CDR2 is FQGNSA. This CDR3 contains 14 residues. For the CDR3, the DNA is TGTGCCAGCAGAAGAGGCCAGAGCTCCTACGAGCAGTACTTC. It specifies CASRRGQSSYEQYF.

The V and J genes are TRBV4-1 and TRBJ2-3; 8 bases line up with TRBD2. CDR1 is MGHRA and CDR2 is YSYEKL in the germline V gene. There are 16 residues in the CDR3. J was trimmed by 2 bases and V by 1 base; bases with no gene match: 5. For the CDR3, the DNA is TGCGCCAGCAGCCAAGGAATAGCGGGGTTCACAGATACGCAGTATTTT. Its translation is CASSQGIAGFTDTQYF.

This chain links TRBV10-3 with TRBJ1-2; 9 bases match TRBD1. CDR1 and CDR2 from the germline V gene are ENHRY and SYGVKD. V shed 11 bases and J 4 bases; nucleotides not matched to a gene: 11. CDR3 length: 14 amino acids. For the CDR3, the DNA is TGTGCCTTCTGGACAGGGGCCTCGGGCTATGGCTACACCTTC. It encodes CAFWTGASGYGYTF.

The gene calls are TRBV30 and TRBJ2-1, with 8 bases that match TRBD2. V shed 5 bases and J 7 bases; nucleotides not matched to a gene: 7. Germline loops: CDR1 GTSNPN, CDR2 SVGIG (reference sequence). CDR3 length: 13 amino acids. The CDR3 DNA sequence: TGTGCCTGGCAGCCGGGACTAGAGAATGAGCAGTTCTTC. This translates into CAWQPGLENEQFF.

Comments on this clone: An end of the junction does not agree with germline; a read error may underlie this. In DNA, the CDR3 is TGTGCCAGCAGTTTAAGTGGGAGGGCCGAGCTCTTC. This sequence encodes CASSLSGRAELF. The rearrangement joins TRBV28 to TRBJ2-1; 7 nucleotides agree with TRBD2. Germline values: CDR1 MDHEN, CDR2 SYDVKM. The CDR3 runs to 12 residues.

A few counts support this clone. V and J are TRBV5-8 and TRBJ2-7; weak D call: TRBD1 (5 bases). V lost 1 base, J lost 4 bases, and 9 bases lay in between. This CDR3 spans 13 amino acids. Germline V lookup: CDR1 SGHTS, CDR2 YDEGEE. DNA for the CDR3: TGTGCCAGCAGCTTGTTGCAGGGATACGAGCAGTACTTC. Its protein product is CASSLLQGYEQYF. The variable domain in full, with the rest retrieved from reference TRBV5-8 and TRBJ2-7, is EAGVTQSPTHLIKTRGQQATLRCSPISGHTSVYWYQQALGLGLQFLLWYDEGEERNRGNFPPRFSGRQFPNYSSELNVNALELEDSALYLCASSLLQGYEQYFGPGTRLTVT.

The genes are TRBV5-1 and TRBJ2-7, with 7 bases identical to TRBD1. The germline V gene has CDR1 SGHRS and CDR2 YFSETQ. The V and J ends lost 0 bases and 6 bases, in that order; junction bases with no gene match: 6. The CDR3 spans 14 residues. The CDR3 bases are TGCGCCAGCAGCTTGGGGACACAGGGGATCGAGCAGTACTTC. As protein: CASSLGTQGIEQYF.

As DNA, the CDR3 is TGTGCCAGCAGTTTTGCGGGAGAGAACGAGCAGTACTTC. It is translated as CASSFAGENEQYF. The genes are TRBV12-3 or TRBV12-4 and TRBJ2-7, with 7 nucleotides matching TRBD2. J was trimmed by 5 bases and V by 3 bases; bases with no gene match: 4. The length of the CDR3 is 13 residues.

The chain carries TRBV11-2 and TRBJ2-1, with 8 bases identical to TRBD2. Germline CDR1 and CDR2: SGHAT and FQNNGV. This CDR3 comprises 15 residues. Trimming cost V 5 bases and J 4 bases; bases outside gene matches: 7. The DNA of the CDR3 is TGTGCCAGCAGCCCGGGGGGGACCGTGTACAATGAGCAGTTCTTC. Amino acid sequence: CASSPGGTVYNEQFF.

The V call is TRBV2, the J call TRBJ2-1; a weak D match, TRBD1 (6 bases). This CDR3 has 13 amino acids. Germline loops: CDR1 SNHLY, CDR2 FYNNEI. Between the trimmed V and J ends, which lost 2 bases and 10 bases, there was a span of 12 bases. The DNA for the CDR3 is TGTGCCAGCAGTGAAAACAGGGATAGGGAGCAGTTCTTC. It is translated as CASSENRDREQFF.

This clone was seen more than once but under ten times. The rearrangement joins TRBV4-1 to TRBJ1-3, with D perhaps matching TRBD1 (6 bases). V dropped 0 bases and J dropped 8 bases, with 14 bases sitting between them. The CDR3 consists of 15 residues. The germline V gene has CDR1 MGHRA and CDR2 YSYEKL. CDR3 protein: CASSQDRGAVYTIYF. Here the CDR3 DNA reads TGCGCCAGCAGCCAAGATCGGGGGGCAGTATACACCATATATTTT.

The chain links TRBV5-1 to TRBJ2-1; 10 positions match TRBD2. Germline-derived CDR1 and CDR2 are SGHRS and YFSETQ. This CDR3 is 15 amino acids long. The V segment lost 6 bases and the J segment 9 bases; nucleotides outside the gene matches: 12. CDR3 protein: CASKETSGTGGEQFF. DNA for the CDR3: TGCGCCAGCAAGGAAACTAGCGGGACGGGGGGTGAGCAGTTCTTC.